This TCR beta chain stems from a study of identical twins. Study-wide results and caveats: Possibly, invariant MAIT and iNKT cells partly confounded zero-insertion analyses. Alpha sequences that were out-of-frame and twin-shared showed an excess of low generation probability. There were fewer insertions in abundant cord blood beta clonotypes, but memory repertoires showed no such pattern.

Unique molecular identifiers were present on the cDNA, and a universal primer site came from template switching. MiXCR was run by TCRdb on the 5' RACE reads, yielding one entry per CDR3 protein. This table has nearly 900,000 distinct CDR3 sequences, around an eighth appearing once. This clonotype has more than one count but fewer than ten. What it binds is unknown. With V trimmed by 3 bases and J by 0 bases, 8 bases remained unmatched. Germline V lookup: CDR1 SGHDN, CDR2 FVKESK. The CDR3 has 19 residues. These data were also filed under a second study, of yellow fever vaccine responses in identical twins.

V and J are TRBV14 and TRBJ2-6; TRBD2 matches 10 bases. This clonotype was sampled from a young woman in good health. Sequenced sample: PBMCs. The CDR3 here is CASSHPLAGAVSGANVLTF. CDR3 coding DNA: TGTGCCAGCAGCCATCCCCTAGCGGGAGCGGTCTCTGGGGCCAACGTCCTGACTTTC.